The 26 T cell receptor beta chains listed next were all sequenced from one sample in a study of T cell responses to AZD1222 COVID-19 vaccine (dated by TCRdb to about 2021). Library generation was performed with the immunoSEQ multiplex PCR assay. Imported from immuneACCESS, the table was reduced by TCRdb to in-frame sequences with V and J called. These copies leave out some clones; in studies compared against another copy, an unresolved V gene accounts for under half, and the cause of the remainder is not known. This sample lists under 150,000 clones; approximately 86% were detected once. The ten largest make up under 3% of the sample. The time point label of this sample denotes: about 28 days (+/-7) after the second vaccine dose. Specimen: peripheral blood, collected 28 days after the second AZD1222 dose. The receptors shown here come from an adult who received the AZD1222 COVID-19 vaccine.

Here the CDR3 DNA reads TGCGCCAGCAGCCCGGGACGGATAAATTCACCCCTCCACTTT. Its translation is CASSPGRINSPLHF. The chain joins TRBV5-1 to TRBJ1-6; the D gene is possibly TRBD1 (5 bases). The CDR3 length is 14 residues. CDR1 SGHRS and CDR2 YFSETQ come from the germline V gene. V gave up 4 bases and J gave up 7 bases, with 12 bases separating them.

The chain is built from TRBV6-2 or TRBV6-3 and TRBJ1-2; D possibly corresponds to TRBD1 (6 bases). This CDR3 region has 14 residues. The germline V gene encodes CDR1 MNHEY and CDR2 SVGEGT. Trimming left V 2 bases short and J 3 bases short, with 10 bases between. CDR3 nucleotides: TGTGCCAGCAGTTACGGGGGGCGCGACTATGGCTACACCTTC. It is translated as CASSYGGRDYGYTF.

The chain has TRBV2 and TRBJ1-5; TRBD1 matches 11 bases. Trimming took 6 bases from V and 6 from J; bases not matched to a gene: 7. The germline gives CDR1 SNHLY, CDR2 FYNNEI. This CDR3 is built from 15 residues. CDR3 nucleotide sequence: TGTGCCAGCAGCGCAGGACAGGGGGCGGCTCAGCCCCAGCATTTT. It is translated as CASSAGQGAAQPQHF.

The V and J genes are TRBV30 and TRBJ2-1; 9 nucleotides agree with TRBD1. Looked up from germline, CDR1 is GTSNPN and CDR2 is SVGIG (reference sequence). V trimming: 2 bases; J trimming: 6 bases; junction bases outside the gene matches: 8. This CDR3 region has 15 residues. The CDR3 DNA is TGTGCCTGGAGTAGAGACAGGGGGGGAGGCAATGAGCAGTTCTTC. It encodes CAWSRDRGGGNEQFF.

The V and J genes are TRBV19 and TRBJ1-2, with D maybe TRBD1 (5 bases). V shed 2 bases and J shed 4 bases, with 8 bases lying between them. Germline V gives CDR1 LNHDA, CDR2 SQIVND (reference sequence). CDR3 size: 13 residues. The CDR3 DNA reads as TGTGCCAGTAGTATACAGGGTGGCTATGGCTACACCTTC. Translated: CASSIQGGYGYTF.

This clone was seen only once. The V and J genes are TRBV9 and TRBJ1-3, with D unresolved. Germline CDR1 is SGDLS and CDR2 is YYNGEE. Trimming took off 4 bases at V and 3 bases at J, with 5 bases between the two ends. The CDR3 extends over 12 amino acids. CDR3 in DNA: TGTGCCAGCAGCCCCGATGGAAACACCATATATTTT. Translation: CASSPDGNTIYF.

This rearrangement joins TRBV5-6 to TRBJ1-1; no definite D call. The germline V and J ends were trimmed by 3 bases and 4 bases, with 7 bases remaining between them. The CDR3 consists of 12 residues. CDR1 and CDR2 from the germline V gene are SGHDT and YYEEEE. CDR3: CASSWRPTEAFF. CDR3 DNA sequence: TGTGCCAGCAGCTGGCGGCCCACTGAAGCTTTCTTT.

The chain joins TRBV4-1 to TRBJ1-5; 12 bases agree with TRBD1. This CDR3 comprises 17 residues. From germline, CDR1 is MGHRA and CDR2 YSYEKL. The J segment lost 1 base and the V segment lost 4 bases, leaving 5 bases of the junction unmatched. The CDR3 bases are TGCGCCAGCAGCCCAAGGGACAGGGGGCTGAGCAATCAGCCCCAGCATTTT. This encodes CASSPRDRGLSNQPQHF.

There are a few counts of this clone. The chain uses TRBV14 and TRBJ2-7; D gene ambiguous. CDR1 is SGHDN, CDR2 FVKESK, per germline. This CDR3 is 14 amino acids long. V lost 0 bases to trimming and J lost 2 bases, with 8 bases between them. The chain's CDR3 is CASSQDVGPYEQYF. Here the CDR3 DNA reads TGTGCCAGCAGCCAAGATGTTGGGCCCTACGAGCAGTACTTC.

V gene TRBV10-3 combines with J gene TRBJ1-5, with TRBD1 as a possible D gene (5 bases). Germline CDR1 and CDR2: ENHRY and SYGVKD. The CDR3 extends over 13 amino acids. V was shortened by 2 bases and J by 9 bases, with 11 bases between the two germline ends. The CDR3 nucleotides read TGTGCCATCAGTGAGGGGACCGGCGGGCCCCAGCATTTT. Translated, it gives CAISEGTGGPQHF.

This clone was seen only once. The gene calls are TRBV6-6 and TRBJ2-4; tentative D call: TRBD1 (5 bases). Trimming shortened V by 0 bases and J by 8 bases, and 14 bases separated the two germline ends. Germline CDR1 is MNHNY and CDR2 is SVGAGI (reference sequence). The CDR3 contains 15 residues. Here the CDR3 reads CASSYSIRGEHIQYF. The CDR3 DNA follows: TGTGCCAGCAGTTACTCGATAAGGGGTGAACACATTCAGTACTTC.

The table lists this clone with a count of one. The V and J genes are TRBV7-2 and TRBJ1-2; a possible D gene is TRBD1 (6 bases). CDR1 SGHTA and CDR2 FQGNSA come from the germline V gene. The CDR3 sequence is 15 residues long. V lost 4 bases and J 4 bases, leaving 16 bases between the germline ends. The CDR3 spells CASSYGQFTIYGYTF. The CDR3 nucleotides are TGTGCCAGCAGCTACGGACAGTTTACAATCTATGGCTACACCTTC.

This clone was seen more than once but under ten times. The chain links TRBV12-3 or TRBV12-4 to TRBJ1-5; D possibly corresponds to TRBD1 (5 bases). V was trimmed by 3 bases and J by 5 bases, leaving 8 bases between them. The CDR3 loop spans 13 amino acids. This CDR3 is CASSLAGHQPQHF. In DNA, the CDR3 is TGTGCCAGCAGTTTGGCAGGGCATCAGCCCCAGCATTTT.

The chain joins TRBV4-3 to TRBJ2-3; D is tentatively TRBD1 or TRBD2 (6 bases each). The CDR3 runs to 17 residues. The ends were cut back, 4 bases at V and 2 bases at J, with 19 bases in the middle. Germline V gene sequence: CDR1 LGHNA, CDR2 YSLEER. CDR3 protein: CASSRSPGGQNTDTQYF. CDR3 nucleotides: TGCGCCAGCAGCCGCTCCCCCGGGGGCCAAAACACAGATACGCAGTATTTT.

The chain couples TRBV24-1 to TRBJ1-5; 9 bases are a match to TRBD1. V was pared by 4 bases and J by 3 bases, with 9 bases of the junction left unmatched. This CDR3 is 17 amino acids long. Germline values: CDR1 KGHDR, CDR2 SFDVKD. The CDR3: CATSETGQGSNNQPQHF. CDR3 nucleotide sequence: TGTGCCACCAGTGAAACCGGACAGGGGAGCAACAATCAGCCCCAGCATTTT.

The chain uses TRBV11-3 and TRBJ2-2, with TRBD1 matching over 7 bases. This CDR3 spans 15 amino acids. J lost 0 bases, V lost 5 bases, and 3 bases had no gene match. Germline CDR1 SGHNT, CDR2 YENEEA. The CDR3 loop is CASSEGGANTGELFF. The CDR3 nucleotides are TGTGCCAGCAGCGAAGGGGGCGCGAACACCGGGGAGCTGTTTTTT.

The chain has TRBV27 and TRBJ1-6; D is ambiguous. Germline V gene lookup returns CDR1 MNHEY and CDR2 SMNVEV (reference sequence). This CDR3 spans 17 amino acids. V gave up 5 bases and J gave up 10 bases, with 24 bases separating them. The CDR3: CASSPRVGYRLSSPLHF. The DNA for the CDR3 is TGTGCCAGCAGTCCCCGCGTAGGATACCGCTTGAGCTCACCCCTCCACTTT.

The V call is TRBV4-3, the J call TRBJ2-2; 8 bases agree with TRBD1. This CDR3 has 18 amino acids. The V gene's germline CDR1 is LGHNA and CDR2 YSLEER. V lost 1 base to trimming and J lost 1 base; unmatched junction nucleotides: 8. CDR3 sequence: CASSQALMTGVNTGELFF. CDR3 nucleotide sequence: TGCGCCAGCAGCCAAGCCCTAATGACAGGGGTGAACACCGGGGAGCTGTTTTTT.

J is TRBJ1-3 and V is TRBV3-1 (or the pseudogene TRBV3-2); D remains unclear. The CDR3 runs to 14 residues. Trimming took off 4 bases at V and 2 bases at J, with 9 bases between the two ends. Germline CDR1 reads LGHDT; CDR2 reads YNNKEL (reference sequence). The CDR3 loop reads CASSPRSPGNTIYF. For the CDR3, the DNA is TGTGCCAGCAGCCCGCGGTCTCCTGGAAACACCATATATTTT.

The V call is TRBV7-9, the J call TRBJ2-7; D not resolved. CDR3 size: 12 residues. V was trimmed by 6 bases and J by 7 bases, leaving 13 bases between them. The germline V gene has CDR1 SEHNR and CDR2 FQNEAQ (reference sequence). The CDR3 here is CASRNSRREQYF. The CDR3 region has the DNA TGTGCCAGCAGGAACTCCCGGCGGGAGCAGTACTTC. Based on the CDR3 plus reference TRBV7-9 and TRBJ2-7, the full variable domain is DTGVSQNPRHKITKRGQNVTFRCDPISEHNRLYWYRQTLGQGPEFLTYFQNEAQLEKSRLLSDRFSAERPKGSFSTLEIQRTEQGDSAMYLCASRNSRREQYFGPGTRLTVT.

The chain uses TRBV7-8 and TRBJ1-4; tentatively, D is TRBD1 (5 bases). There are 14 residues in the CDR3. The germline V and J ends were trimmed by 1 base and 5 bases, with 8 bases remaining between them. Germline V CDR1 and CDR2: SGHVS, FQNEAQ. Written as DNA, the CDR3 is TGTGCCAGCAGCTTAGTCGGGGGGAATGAAAAACTGTTTTTT. The encoded protein is CASSLVGGNEKLFF.

This sequence joins TRBV4-3 and TRBJ1-2; perhaps TRBD1 as D (5 bases). Germline V lookup: CDR1 LGHNA, CDR2 YSLEER. Trimming removed 5 bases at V and 6 bases at J, with 19 bases between. The CDR3 loop spans 15 amino acids. The CDR3 sequence is CASSWGVGGTDGYTF. The DNA of the CDR3 is TGCGCCAGCAGCTGGGGGGTCGGGGGGACTGATGGCTACACCTTC.

The J gene is TRBJ1-1, the V gene TRBV7-7, with D uncertain. Between the trimmed V and J ends, which lost 1 base and 1 base, there was a span of 4 bases. Germline V gives CDR1 SSHAT, CDR2 FNYEAQ (reference sequence). The CDR3 runs 13 residues. This CDR3 reads CASSLVPNTEAFF. As DNA, the CDR3 is TGTGCCAGCAGCTTAGTCCCGAACACTGAAGCTTTCTTT.

The gene calls are TRBV6-5 and TRBJ1-4, with 7 positions matching TRBD1. The CDR3 length is 16 residues. Germline CDR1 is MNHEY and CDR2 is SVGAGI. With V trimmed by 3 bases and J by 5 bases, 9 bases remained unmatched. CDR3 DNA: TGTGCCAGCAGTTATATACAGGGACAGCGGAATGAAAAACTGTTTTTT. This encodes CASSYIQGQRNEKLFF.

V is TRBV5-1 and J is TRBJ2-7, with 7 bases lining up with TRBD1. Germline CDR1 is SGHRS and CDR2 is YFSETQ. This CDR3 comprises 14 residues. V lost 4 bases and J lost 0; bases outside the gene matches: 4. The DNA for the CDR3 is TGCGCCAGCAGCAACACAGGGGTCTCCTACGAGCAGTACTTC. It translates to CASSNTGVSYEQYF.

This clone occurred many times. The V and J genes are TRBV7-2 and TRBJ2-3; 12 positions match TRBD1. The CDR3 extends over 17 amino acids. CDR1 is SGHTA and CDR2 is FQGNSA in the germline V gene. With 0 bases clipped from V and 3 bases from J, the junction kept 4 bases outside the gene matches. CDR3 nucleotide sequence: TGTGCCAGCAGCTTAGCCGGGACAGGGGGCGTTACAGATACGCAGTATTTT. Its protein product is CASSLAGTGGVTDTQYF.